The sequence of this T cell receptor (beta chain) was determined in a study of identical twins (dated by TCRdb to the mid-2010s). Describing the broader study: The study deep-sequenced TCR alpha and beta repertoires from monozygotic twins, unrelated adults of various ages and cord blood to test whether fetal clonotypes persist. To rule out contamination, the twin experiments were replicated at different times with different library preparation protocols. General study outcomes and caveats: A weaker excess of twin sharing was found in beta out-of-frame sequences because the signal-to-noise ratio was lowered by fewer shared sequences. Recombination models systematically underestimated out-of-frame TCR alpha sharing in monozygotic twins but agreed with sharing between unrelated individuals. Fewer insertions were carried by abundant cord blood beta clonotypes, a similar but weaker trend appeared in young adult naive repertoires, and no such trend appeared in memory repertoires. Zero-insertion analyses could be partly confounded by invariant T cells such as MAIT and iNKT, although diverse VJ usage argued against such confounding for most clonotypes. Compared with coincidental sharing between unrelated individuals, an excess of low generation-probability sequences was observed among out-of-frame TCR alpha sequences shared between twins. Conclusions relied on cross-sectional statistical analysis, since the same donors could not be followed over many years.

Library method: 5' RACE. Sequenced using an Illumina HiSeq 2000. A universal primer binding site was introduced by template switching, and a unique molecular identifier was present in the final cDNA, enabling accurate counting of TCR cDNA molecules. First-strand cDNA for TCR alpha and beta chains was synthesized from specific primers in the conserved constant-segment region. To control for contamination, every cDNA library carried two barcodes: a SMART-Mk sample barcode plus Illumina barcodes. TruSeq adapter sequences and Illumina sample barcodes were added in two successive PCR steps. The TCR alpha and beta cDNA libraries were sequenced on the Illumina HiSeq platform using custom primers. The source study handled its data this way. MiGEC was used to process raw reads and extract unique molecular identifiers, and MiXCR was used to find CDR3 positions. For each individual, recombination models were inferred using an EM algorithm with the repgenHMM and IGoR tools. The analysis of shared clonotypes was done with the tcR package in R, with sharing normalized by the product of cloneset sizes. To study raw recombination free of thymic and clonal selection effects, out-of-frame nonproductive sequences were analyzed. TCRdb redid the processing of the public reads, applying fastp at Q25 and MiXCR, and retained in-frame beta chains. Under each unique CDR3 protein, matching rows form one entry showing the most common genes and DNA. The V and J calls and clone size come from TCRdb's table, not from the authors' own analysis. The sample data list 700,000 or so distinct CDR3 sequences, and more than 6.5% of these were observed just once. In total, the top ten clones hold approximately 0.96% of the sample.

Taken from cysteine to phenylalanine, the CDR3 has 14 residues. The only DNA kept is the CDR3, 42 bases in frame from the first base. Reading the germline V gene (reference sequence) gives CDR1 DFQATT and CDR2 SNEGSKA. V lost 6 bases and J lost 4 bases, and the count of bases not matched to a germline gene is 5. All donors were healthy Caucasians. The twin cohort consisted of three pairs of female monozygotic twins, all aged roughly 18 to 29 years. RNA for TCR libraries was isolated from peripheral blood mononuclear cells. This clonotype was found once. Its antigen has not been determined. No per-base quality is available; no much larger clone lies one base away. One read yields weak evidence. Separately, the same data were catalogued under a study of yellow fever vaccine responses in identical twins. The other study reports the following: According to the authors, the vaccine-induced T cell response in identical twins seemed to be partly convergent and partly specific to each individual. In the study, vaccine-responding T cell clones were precisely tracked in identical twins.

The sequence derives from a woman aged 18-29 years in good health. Sample: PBMCs. The chain links TRBV20-1 with TRBJ2-2, and 10 bases in between align with TRBD2. Here the CDR3 is given as CSADGLAVTGELFF. In nucleotide form, the sequence is TGCAGTGCGGACGGACTAGCGGTCACCGGGGAGCTGTTTTTT.